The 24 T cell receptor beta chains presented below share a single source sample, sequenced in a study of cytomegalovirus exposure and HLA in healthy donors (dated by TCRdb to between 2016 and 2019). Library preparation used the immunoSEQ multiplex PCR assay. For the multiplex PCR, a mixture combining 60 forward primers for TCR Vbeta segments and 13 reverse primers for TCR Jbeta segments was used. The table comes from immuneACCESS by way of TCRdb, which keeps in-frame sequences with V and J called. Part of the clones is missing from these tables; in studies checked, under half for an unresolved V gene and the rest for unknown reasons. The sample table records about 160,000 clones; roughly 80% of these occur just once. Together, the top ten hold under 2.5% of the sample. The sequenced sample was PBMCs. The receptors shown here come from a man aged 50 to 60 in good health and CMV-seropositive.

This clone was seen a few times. DNA of the CDR3: TGTGCCAGCAGTTACCCACCGGGGGGCGCAGGTTCACCCCTCCACTTT. Translation: CASSYPPGGAGSPLHF. The chain employs TRBV6-5 and TRBJ1-6; D may be TRBD1 (6 bases). The ends were cut back, 2 bases at V and 9 bases at J, with 17 bases in the middle. The CDR3 totals 16 residues. CDR1 is MNHEY and CDR2 is SVGAGI in the germline V gene.

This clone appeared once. CDR3 DNA sequence: TGTGCCATCAGTGAGGGACAGGGTGACTACGAGCAGTACTTC. It yields the protein CAISEGQGDYEQYF. V gene TRBV10-3 combines with J gene TRBJ2-7, with 8 bases identical to TRBD1. The V gene end was trimmed by 2 bases and the J gene end by 3 bases; junction bases not matched to a gene: 3. The CDR3 totals 14 residues. Germline V gene lookup returns CDR1 ENHRY and CDR2 SYGVKD.

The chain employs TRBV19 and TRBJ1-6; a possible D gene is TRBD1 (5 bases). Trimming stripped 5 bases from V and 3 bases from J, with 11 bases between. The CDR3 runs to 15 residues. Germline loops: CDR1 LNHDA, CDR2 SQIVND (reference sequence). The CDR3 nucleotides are TGTGCCAGTAGTGCCCACGACAGCTATAATTCACCCCTCCACTTT. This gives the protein CASSAHDSYNSPLHF.

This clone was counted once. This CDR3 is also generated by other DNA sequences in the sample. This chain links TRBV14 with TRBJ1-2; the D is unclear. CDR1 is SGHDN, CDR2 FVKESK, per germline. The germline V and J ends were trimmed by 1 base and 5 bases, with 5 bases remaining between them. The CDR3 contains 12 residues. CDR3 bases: TGTGCCAGCAGCCAAGCGGGGTATGGCTACACCTTC. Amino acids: CASSQAGYGYTF.

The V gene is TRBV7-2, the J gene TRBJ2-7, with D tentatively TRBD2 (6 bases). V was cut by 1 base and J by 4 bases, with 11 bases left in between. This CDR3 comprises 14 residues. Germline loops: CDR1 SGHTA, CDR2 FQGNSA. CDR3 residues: CASSLDGAGYEQYF. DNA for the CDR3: TGTGCCAGCAGCTTAGATGGCGCGGGGTACGAGCAGTACTTC.

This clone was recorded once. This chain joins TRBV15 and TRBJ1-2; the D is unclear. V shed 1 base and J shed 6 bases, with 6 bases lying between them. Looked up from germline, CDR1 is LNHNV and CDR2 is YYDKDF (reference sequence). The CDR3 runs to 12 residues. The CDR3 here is CATSRGSDGYTF. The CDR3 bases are TGTGCCACCAGCAGAGGGTCGGATGGCTACACCTTC.

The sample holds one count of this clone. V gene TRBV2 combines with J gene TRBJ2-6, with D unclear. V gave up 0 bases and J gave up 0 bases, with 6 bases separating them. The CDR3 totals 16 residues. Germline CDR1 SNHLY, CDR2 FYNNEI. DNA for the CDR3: TGTGCCAGCAGTGAAGCGCGGAGCTCTGGGGCCAACGTCCTGACTTTC. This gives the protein CASSEARSSGANVLTF.

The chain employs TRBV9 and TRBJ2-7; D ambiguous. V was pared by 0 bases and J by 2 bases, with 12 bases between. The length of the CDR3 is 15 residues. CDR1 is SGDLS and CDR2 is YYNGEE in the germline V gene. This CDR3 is CASSVGPAGPYEQYF. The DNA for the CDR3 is TGTGCCAGCAGCGTAGGGCCCGCAGGCCCCTACGAGCAGTACTTC. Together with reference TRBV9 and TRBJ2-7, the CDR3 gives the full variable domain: DSGVTQTPKHLITATGQRVTLRCSPRSGDLSVYWYQQSLDQGLQFLIQYYNGEERAKGNILERFSAQQFPDLHSELNLSSLELGDSALYFCASSVGPAGPYEQYFGPGTRLTVT.

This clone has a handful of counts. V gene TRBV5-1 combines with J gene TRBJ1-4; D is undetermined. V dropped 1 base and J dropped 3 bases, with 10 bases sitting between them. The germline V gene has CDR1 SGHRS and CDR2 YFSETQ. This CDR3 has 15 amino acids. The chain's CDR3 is CASSLLGLPNEKLFF. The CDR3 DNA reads TGCGCCAGCAGCTTGCTTGGACTGCCTAATGAAAAACTGTTTTTT.

CDR3 amino acids: CASSERGELFF. Here the CDR3 DNA reads TGCGCCAGCAGTGAGCGCGGGGAGCTGTTTTTT. The chain combines TRBV10-1 with TRBJ2-2, with D uncertain. With 2 bases removed from V and 7 bases from J, the gap between germline ends came to 2 bases. CDR1 WNHNN and CDR2 SYGVQD come from the germline V gene (reference sequence). The CDR3 sequence is 11 residues long.

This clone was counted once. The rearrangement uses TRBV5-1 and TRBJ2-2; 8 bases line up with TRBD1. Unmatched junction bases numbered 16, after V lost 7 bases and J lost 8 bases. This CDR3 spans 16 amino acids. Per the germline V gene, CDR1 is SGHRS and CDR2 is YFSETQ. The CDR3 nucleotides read TGCGCCAGCGCCGCTGGGCAGGGGGCAAGAGTAGGGGAGCTGTTTTTT. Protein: CASAAGQGARVGELFF.

For the CDR3, the DNA is TGTGCCAGCAGTCCTACCCCAGGGGGTCTCTATGGCTACACCTTC. This translates into CASSPTPGGLYGYTF. This sequence joins TRBV25-1 and TRBJ1-2, with 7 bases that match TRBD1. J lost 4 bases, V lost 5 bases, and 10 bases had no gene match. CDR1 and CDR2 from the germline V gene are MGHDK and SYGVNS. The CDR3 is made up of 15 amino acids.

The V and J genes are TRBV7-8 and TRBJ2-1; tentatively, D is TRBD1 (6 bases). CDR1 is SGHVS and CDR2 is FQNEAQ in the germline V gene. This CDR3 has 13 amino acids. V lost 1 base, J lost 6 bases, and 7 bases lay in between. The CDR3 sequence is CASSLGTVNEQFF. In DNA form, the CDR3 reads TGTGCCAGCAGCTTAGGGACAGTCAATGAGCAGTTCTTC.

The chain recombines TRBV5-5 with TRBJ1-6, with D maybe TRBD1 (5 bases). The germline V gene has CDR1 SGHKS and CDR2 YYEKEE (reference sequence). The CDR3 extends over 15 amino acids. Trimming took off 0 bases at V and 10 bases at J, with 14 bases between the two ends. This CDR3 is CASSLEGRAKSPLHF. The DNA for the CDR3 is TGTGCCAGCAGCTTGGAGGGCAGGGCTAAATCACCCCTCCACTTT.

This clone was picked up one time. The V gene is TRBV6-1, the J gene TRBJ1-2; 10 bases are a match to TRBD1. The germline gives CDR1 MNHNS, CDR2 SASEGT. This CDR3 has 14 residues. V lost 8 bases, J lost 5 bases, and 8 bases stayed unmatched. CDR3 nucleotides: TGTGCCAGCGGGGGGGACAGGGGAAAGTATGGCTACACCTTC. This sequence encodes CASGGDRGKYGYTF.

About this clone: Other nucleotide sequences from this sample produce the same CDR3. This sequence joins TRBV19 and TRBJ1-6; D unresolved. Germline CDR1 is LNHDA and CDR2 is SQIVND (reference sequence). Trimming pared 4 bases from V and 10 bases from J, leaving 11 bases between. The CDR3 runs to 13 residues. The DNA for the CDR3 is TGTGCCAGTAGTAGTACCCCTCGGTCACCCCTCCACTTT. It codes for CASSSTPRSPLHF.

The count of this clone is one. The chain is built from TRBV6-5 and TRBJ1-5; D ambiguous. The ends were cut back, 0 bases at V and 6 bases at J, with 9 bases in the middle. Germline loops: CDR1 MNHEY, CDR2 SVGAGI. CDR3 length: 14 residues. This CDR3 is CASSYSNSGQPQHF. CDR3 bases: TGTGCCAGCAGTTACTCGAATAGCGGTCAGCCCCAGCATTTT.

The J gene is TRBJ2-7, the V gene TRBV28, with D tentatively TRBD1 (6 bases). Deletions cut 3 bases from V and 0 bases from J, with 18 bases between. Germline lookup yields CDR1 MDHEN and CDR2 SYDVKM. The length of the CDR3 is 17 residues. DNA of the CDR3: TGTGCCAGCAGTTTGACGGACAGCTTTTTTGTCTCCTACGAGCAGTACTTC. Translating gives CASSLTDSFFVSYEQYF.

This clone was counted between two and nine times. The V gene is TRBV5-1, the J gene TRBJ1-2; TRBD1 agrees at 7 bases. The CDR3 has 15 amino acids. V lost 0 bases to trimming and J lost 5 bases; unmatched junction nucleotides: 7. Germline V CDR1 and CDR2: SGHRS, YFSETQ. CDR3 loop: CASSLAGDSSYGYTF. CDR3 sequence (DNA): TGCGCCAGCAGCTTGGCCGGGGACAGTTCTTATGGCTACACCTTC.

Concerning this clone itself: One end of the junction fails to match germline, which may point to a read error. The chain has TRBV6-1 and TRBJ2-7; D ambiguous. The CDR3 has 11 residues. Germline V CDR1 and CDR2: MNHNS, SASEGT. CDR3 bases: TGTGCCACCATACACGGGTACGAGCGGTACTTC. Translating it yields CATIHGYERYF.

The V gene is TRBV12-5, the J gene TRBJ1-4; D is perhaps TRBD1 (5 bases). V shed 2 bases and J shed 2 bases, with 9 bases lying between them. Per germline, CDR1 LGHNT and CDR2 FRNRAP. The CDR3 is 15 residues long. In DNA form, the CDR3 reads TGTGCTAGTGGTTTGATCCAGGGTACTAATGAAAAACTGTTTTTT. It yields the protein CASGLIQGTNEKLFF. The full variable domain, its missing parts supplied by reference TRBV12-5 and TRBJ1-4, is DARVTQTPRHKVTEMGQEVTMRCQPILGHNTVFWYRQTMMQGLELLAYFRNRAPLDDSGMPKDRFSAEMPDATLATLKIQPSEPRDSAVYFCASGLIQGTNEKLFFGSGTQLSVL.

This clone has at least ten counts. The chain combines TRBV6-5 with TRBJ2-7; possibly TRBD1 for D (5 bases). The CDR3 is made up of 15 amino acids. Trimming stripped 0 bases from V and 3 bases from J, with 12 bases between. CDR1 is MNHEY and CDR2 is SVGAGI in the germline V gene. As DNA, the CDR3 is TGTGCCAGCAGTTACTCGGCAGGGTCGGGCTACGAGCAGTACTTC. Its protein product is CASSYSAGSGYEQYF.

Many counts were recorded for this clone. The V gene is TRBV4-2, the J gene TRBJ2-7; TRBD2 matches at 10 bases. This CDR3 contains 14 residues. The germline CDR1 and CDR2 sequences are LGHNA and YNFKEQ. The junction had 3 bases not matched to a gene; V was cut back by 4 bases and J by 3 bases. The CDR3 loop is CASSPSGGNYEQYF. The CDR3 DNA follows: TGTGCCAGCAGCCCTAGCGGGGGTAACTACGAGCAGTACTTC.

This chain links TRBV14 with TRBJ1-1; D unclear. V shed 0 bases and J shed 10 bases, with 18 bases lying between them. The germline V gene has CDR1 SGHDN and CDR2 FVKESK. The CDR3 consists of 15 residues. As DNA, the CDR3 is TGTGCCAGCAGCCAAGAAGGGCTGCGGGATACCAGAGCTTTCTTT. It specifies CASSQEGLRDTRAFF.